This TCR beta chain was observed in a study of T cell responses to AZD1222 COVID-19 vaccine. The protocol was immunoSEQ multiplex PCR, while the TCRdb copy is restricted to in-frame clones and leaves out a portion. The repertoire includes about 150,000 clones, 90% of them detected once, and approximately 1.8% sits in the top ten. Germline CDR1 and CDR2: MGHRA and YSYEKL. CDR3 size: 14 residues. V shed 1 base and J shed 3 bases, with 7 bases lying between them. Whole-study results and caveats: Spike-specific TCRs gained breadth and depth after people received two AZD1222 doses.

A word on this clone: Antigen unknown.

The V and J genes are TRBV4-1 and TRBJ1-5, with no clear D. Sequenced material: peripheral blood, taken on day 0 of AZD1222 vaccination. The origin of this receptor is an adult in good health. The CDR3 nucleotides are TGCGCCAGCAGCCAAGTAGGTTACAATCAGCCCCAGCATTTT. This gives the protein CASSQVGYNQPQHF.